This paragraph covers one TCR beta chain sequence. The sample holds other DNA sequences that translate to the same CDR3. The CDR3 spans 14 residues. V lost 2 bases and J 0 bases, leaving 6 bases between the germline ends. CDR1 and CDR2 from the germline V gene are LGHDT and YNNKEL (reference sequence). Assay used: immunoSEQ multiplex PCR; TCRdb lists only in-frame clones, some missing. Among hundreds of thousands of clones listed, approximately 87% were seen once. This specimen belongs to a study of blood T cell repertoires in COVID-19. Study overall: The origin of the acute and convalescent COVID-19 samples was the United States, Italy and Spain. PBMCs, B-cell-depleted T cells, or T cells were the source of the cDNA or gDNA that made up the material.

Sequenced input: PBMCs or T cells enriched from blood (not recorded which). This sequence was found in a man aged 40-49 years in a cohort exposed to, infected with or recovered from COVID-19 (not recorded which). This rearrangement joins TRBV3-1 (or the pseudogene TRBV3-2) to TRBJ2-3, with D possibly TRBD2 on 5 matching bases. The CDR3 DNA reads as TGTGCCAGCAGCCAAAGAGGGAGCACAGATACGCAGTATTTT. It encodes CASSQRGSTDTQYF.